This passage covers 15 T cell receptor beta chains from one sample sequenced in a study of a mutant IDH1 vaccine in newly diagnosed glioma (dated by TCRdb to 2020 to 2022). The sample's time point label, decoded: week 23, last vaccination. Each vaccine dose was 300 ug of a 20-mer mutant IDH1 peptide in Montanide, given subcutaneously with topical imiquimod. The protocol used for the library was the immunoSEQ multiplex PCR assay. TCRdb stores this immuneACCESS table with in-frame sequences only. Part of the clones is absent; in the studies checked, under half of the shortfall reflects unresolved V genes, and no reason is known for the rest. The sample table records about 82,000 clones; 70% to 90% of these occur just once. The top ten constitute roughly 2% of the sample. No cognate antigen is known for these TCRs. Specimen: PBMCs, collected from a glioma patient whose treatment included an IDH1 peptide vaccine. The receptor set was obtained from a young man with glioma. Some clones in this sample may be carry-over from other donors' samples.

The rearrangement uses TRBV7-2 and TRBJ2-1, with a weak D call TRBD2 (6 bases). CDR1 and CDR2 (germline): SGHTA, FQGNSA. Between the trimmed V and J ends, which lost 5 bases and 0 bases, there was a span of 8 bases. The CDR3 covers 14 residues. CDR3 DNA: TGTGCCAGCAGCCAGACTAGCTCCTACAATGAGCAGTTCTTC. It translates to CASSQTSSYNEQFF.

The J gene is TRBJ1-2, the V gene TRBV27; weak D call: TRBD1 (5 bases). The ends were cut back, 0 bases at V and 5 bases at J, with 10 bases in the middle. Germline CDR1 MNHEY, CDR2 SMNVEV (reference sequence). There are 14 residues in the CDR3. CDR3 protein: CASSLSAGRYGYTF. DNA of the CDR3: TGTGCCAGCAGTTTATCTGCAGGGCGATATGGCTACACCTTC.

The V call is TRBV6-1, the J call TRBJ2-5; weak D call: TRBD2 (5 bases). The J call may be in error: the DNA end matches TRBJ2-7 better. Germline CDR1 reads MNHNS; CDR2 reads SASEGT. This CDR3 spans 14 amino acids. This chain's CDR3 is CASRQAYGVYEQYF. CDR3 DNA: TGTGCCAGTCGCCAAGCCTACGGGGTCTACGAGCAGTACTTC.

As DNA, the CDR3 is TGTGCCAGCAGGGCACAGGGCCCCAATGAAAAACTGTTTTTT. Translation gives CASRAQGPNEKLFF. V is TRBV28 and J is TRBJ1-4, with TRBD1 as a possible D gene (6 bases). The CDR3 loop spans 14 amino acids. Germline V gene data show CDR1 as MDHEN and CDR2 as SYDVKM. V was pared by 6 bases and J by 5 bases, with 13 bases between.

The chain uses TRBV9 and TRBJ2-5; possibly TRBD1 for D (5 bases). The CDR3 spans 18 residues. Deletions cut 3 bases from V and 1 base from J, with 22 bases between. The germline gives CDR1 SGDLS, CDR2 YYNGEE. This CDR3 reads CASSATGFLRASQETQYF. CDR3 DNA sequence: TGTGCCAGCAGCGCTACAGGATTCCTCCGGGCGTCCCAAGAGACCCAGTACTTC.

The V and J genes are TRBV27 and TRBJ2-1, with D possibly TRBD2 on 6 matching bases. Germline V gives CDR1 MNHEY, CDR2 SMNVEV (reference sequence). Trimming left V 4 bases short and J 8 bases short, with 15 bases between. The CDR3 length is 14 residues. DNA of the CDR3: TGTGCCAGCAGTTCCGACGGGAGAAGGGATGAGCAGTTCTTC. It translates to CASSSDGRRDEQFF.

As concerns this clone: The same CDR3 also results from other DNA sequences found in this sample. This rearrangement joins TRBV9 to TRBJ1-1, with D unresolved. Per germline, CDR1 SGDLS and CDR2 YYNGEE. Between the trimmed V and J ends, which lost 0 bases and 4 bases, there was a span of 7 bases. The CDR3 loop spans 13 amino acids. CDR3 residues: CASSVEGGTEAFF. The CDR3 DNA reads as TGTGCCAGCAGCGTAGAGGGCGGCACTGAAGCTTTCTTT.

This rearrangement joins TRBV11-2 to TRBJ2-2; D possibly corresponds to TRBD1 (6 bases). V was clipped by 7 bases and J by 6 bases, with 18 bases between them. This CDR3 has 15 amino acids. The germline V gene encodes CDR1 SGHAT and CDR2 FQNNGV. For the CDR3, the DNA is TGTGCCAGCATACCATACACAGGGTATGCCGGGGAGCTGTTTTTT. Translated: CASIPYTGYAGELFF.

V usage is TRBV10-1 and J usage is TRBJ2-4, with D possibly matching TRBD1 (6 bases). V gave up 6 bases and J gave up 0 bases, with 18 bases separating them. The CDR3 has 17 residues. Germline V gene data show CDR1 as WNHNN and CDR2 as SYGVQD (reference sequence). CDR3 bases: TGCGCCAGCAGCTCCGGGGCTCAGGGGCAAGCCAAAAACATTCAGTACTTC. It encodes CASSSGAQGQAKNIQYF.

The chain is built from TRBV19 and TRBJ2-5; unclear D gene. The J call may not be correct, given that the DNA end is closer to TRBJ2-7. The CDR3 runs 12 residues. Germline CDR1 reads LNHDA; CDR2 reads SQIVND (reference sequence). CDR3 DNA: TGTGCCAGTAGTCCCCGAGTAGGCGAGCAGTACTTC. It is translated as CASSPRVGEQYF.

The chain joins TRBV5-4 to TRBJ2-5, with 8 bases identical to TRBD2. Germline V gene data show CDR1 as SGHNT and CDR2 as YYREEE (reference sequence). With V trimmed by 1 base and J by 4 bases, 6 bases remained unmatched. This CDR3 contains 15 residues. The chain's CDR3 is CASSLKRESGETQYF. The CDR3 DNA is TGTGCCAGCAGCTTGAAGCGGGAGTCGGGAGAGACCCAGTACTTC.

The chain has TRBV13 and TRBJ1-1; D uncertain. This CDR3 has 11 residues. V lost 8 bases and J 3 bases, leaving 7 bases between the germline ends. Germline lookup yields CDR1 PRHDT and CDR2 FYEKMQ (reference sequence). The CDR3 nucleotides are TGTGCCAGCGGTCAGGACACTGAAGCTTTCTTT. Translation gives CASGQDTEAFF.

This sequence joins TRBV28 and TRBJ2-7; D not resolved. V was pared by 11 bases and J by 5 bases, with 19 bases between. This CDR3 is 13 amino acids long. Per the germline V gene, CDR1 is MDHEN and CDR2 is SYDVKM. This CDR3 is CAAAAAGFDEQYF. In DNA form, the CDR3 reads TGTGCCGCAGCAGCCGCCGGGTTCGACGAGCAGTACTTC.

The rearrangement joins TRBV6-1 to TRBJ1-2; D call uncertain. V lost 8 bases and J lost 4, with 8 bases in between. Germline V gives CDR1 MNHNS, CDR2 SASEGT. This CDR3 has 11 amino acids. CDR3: CASEKGYGYTF. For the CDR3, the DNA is TGTGCCAGCGAGAAGGGCTATGGCTACACCTTC.

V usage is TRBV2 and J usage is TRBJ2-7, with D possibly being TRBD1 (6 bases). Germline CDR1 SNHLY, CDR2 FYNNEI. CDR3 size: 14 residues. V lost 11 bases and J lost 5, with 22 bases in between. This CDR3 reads CAGDPGVPFNEQYF. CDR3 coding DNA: TGTGCCGGCGACCCAGGGGTTCCGTTCAACGAGCAGTACTTC. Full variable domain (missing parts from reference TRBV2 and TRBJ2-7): EPEVTQTPSHQVTQMGQEVILRCVPISNHLYFYWYRQILGQKVEFLVSFYNNEISEKSEIFDDQFSVERPDGSNFTLKIRSTKLEDSAMYFCAGDPGVPFNEQYFGPGTRLTVT.